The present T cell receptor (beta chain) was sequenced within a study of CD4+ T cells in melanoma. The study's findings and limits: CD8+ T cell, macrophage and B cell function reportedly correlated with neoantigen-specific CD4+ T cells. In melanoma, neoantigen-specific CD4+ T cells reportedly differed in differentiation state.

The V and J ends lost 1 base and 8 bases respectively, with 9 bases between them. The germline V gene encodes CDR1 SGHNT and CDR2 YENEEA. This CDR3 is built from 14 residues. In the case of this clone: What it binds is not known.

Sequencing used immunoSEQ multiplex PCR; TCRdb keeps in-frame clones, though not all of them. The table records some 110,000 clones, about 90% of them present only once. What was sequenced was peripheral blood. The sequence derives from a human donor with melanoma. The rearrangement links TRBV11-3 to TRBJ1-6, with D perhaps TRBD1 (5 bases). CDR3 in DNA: TGTGCCAGCAGCTTAGCAGGGACGGATTCACCCCTCCACTTT. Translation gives CASSLAGTDSPLHF.